Listed here is a single TCR beta chain. The target antigen is unknown. J gave up 7 bases and V 5 bases, and 9 bases lay outside the gene matches. The CDR3 runs 16 residues. Looked up from germline, CDR1 is ENHRY and CDR2 is SYGVKD. These data come from a study of T-cell memory formation after mild COVID-19. Looking at the study overall: Across donors, TCR clusters were largely donor specific.

Findings and caveats of the study: From day 15 to 85, contracting clones were balanced between CD4 and CD8, whereas later expanders leaned toward CD4+.

TCR alpha and TCR beta cDNA libraries carrying sample barcodes and UMIs came from 5'RACE with constant-segment primers. TCRdb re-derived calls from the 5' RACE reads in MiXCR, one entry per CDR3 protein. The table lists over 300,000 distinct CDR3 sequences, more than 20% of them singletons. The receptor comes from a man between 18 and 29 years old who had mild COVID-19 (a few samples of this study predate the infection). Cell type and time point are not known. This chain links TRBV10-3 with TRBJ2-7; 15 nucleotides align to TRBD2. The specimen sequenced was PBMCs or a T cell subset sorted from them (not recorded which). CDR3 sequence reads: CAISFEPGLAGGEQYF. The CDR3 coding sequence is TGTGCCATCAGTTTCGAACCGGGACTAGCGGGGGGTGAGCAGTACTTC.